The present entry profiles one T cell receptor (beta chain) with its context. This specimen belongs to a study of blood T cell repertoires in COVID-19. Looking at the study overall: The United States, Italy and Spain provided the acute and convalescent COVID-19 samples. T cells, B-cell-depleted T cells, or PBMCs supplied cDNA or gDNA.

The germline V and J ends were trimmed by 3 bases and 2 bases, with 16 bases remaining between them. The CDR3 is 18 residues long. Per the germline V gene, CDR1 is KGHDR and CDR2 is SFDVKD. In the authors' methods: Reference gene primers were amplified, and this amplification served to estimate nucleated cell counts. Produced via immunoSEQ multiplex PCR; TCRdb's table is partial and in-frame only. V, J and clone size are those of that table, while D and trimming were read from the DNA. This table holds 150,000 to 200,000 clones, about 85% found once. This TCR was sampled from an elderly woman with acute or convalescent COVID-19. Sequencing input: peripheral blood. The V call is TRBV24-1, the J call TRBJ2-6; D is possibly TRBD2 (5 bases). CDR3 loop: CATSDPAGPRTGANVLTF. The CDR3 DNA reads as TGTGCCACCAGTGATCCTGCGGGCCCCAGGACTGGGGCCAACGTCCTGACTTTC.